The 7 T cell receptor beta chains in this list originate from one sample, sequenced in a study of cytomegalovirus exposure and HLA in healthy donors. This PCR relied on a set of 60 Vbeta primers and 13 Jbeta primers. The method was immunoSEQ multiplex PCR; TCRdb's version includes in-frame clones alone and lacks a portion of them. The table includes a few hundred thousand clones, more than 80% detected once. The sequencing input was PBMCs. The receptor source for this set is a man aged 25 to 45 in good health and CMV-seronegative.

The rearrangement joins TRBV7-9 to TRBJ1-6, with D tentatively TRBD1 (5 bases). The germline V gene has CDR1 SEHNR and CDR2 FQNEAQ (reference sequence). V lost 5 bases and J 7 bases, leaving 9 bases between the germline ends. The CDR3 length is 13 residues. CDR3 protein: CASSGQDNSPLHF. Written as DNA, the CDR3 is TGTGCCAGCAGCGGACAAGACAATTCACCCCTCCACTTT.

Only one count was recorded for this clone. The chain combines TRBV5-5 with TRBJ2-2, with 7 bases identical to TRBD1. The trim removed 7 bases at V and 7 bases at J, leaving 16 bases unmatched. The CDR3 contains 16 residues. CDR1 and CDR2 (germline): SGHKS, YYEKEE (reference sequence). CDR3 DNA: TGTGCCAGCGAGCGGTTGATAGGGGGCGGTGGCGGGGAGCTGTTTTTT. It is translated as CASERLIGGGGGELFF.

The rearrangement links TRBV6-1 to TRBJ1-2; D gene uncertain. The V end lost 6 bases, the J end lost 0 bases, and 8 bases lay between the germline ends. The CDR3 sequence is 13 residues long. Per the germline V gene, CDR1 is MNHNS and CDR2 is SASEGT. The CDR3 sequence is CASSRGANYGYTF. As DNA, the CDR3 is TGTGCCAGCAGCCGCGGAGCTAACTATGGCTACACCTTC.

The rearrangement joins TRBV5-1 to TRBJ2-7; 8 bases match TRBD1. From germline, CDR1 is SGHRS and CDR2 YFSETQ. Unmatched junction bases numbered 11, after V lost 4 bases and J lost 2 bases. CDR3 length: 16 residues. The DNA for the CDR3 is TGCGCCAGCAGCAGACTACAGGGGGTGCCCCCCTACGAGCAGTACTTC. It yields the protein CASSRLQGVPPYEQYF.

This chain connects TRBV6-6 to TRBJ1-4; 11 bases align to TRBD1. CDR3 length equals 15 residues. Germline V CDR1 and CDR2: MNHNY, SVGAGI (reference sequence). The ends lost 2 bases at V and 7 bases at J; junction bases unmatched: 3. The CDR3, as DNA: TGTGCCAGCAGTTACCCGGGACAGGGGGGTGAAAAACTGTTTTTT. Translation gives CASSYPGQGGEKLFF.

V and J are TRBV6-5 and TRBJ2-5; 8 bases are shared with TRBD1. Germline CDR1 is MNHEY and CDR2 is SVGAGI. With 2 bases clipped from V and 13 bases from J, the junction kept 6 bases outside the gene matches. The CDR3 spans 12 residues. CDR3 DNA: TGTGCCAGCAGTTACACGGACAGGGCATGGTACTTC. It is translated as CASSYTDRAWYF.

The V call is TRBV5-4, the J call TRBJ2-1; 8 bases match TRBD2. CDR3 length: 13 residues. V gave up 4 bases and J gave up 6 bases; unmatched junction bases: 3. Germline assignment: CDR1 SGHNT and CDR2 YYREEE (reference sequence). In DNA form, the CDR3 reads TGTGCCAGCAGCCCCCGGGGGGGCAATGAGCAGTTCTTC. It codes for CASSPRGGNEQFF.